Many counts were recorded for the clone carrying this T cell receptor (beta chain). Its antigen is undetermined. The data are from a study of T cells in Graves' hyperthyroidism and ophthalmopathy. Study-level information: The blood sample was taken at first diagnosis, before treatment began. General study findings and limits: The majority of expanded thyroid clonotypes above 0.001 also appeared in blood.

Using RNA transcripts as the source, TCR beta CDR3 regions were amplified. In the first-round RT-PCR of the TCR CDR3, the HTBI primer set was used. In TCRdb, the multiplex PCR reads were re-called with MiXCR into one record per CDR3 protein. The sample consists of approximately 700,000 distinct CDR3 sequences, around 17% of them appearing once. Patients aged 18 to 65 had newly diagnosed hyperthyroidism of under 2 months' duration. Uncontrolled infection, other autoimmune disease, pregnancy or lactation barred patients from enrollment. Trimming removed 5 bases from V and 7 bases from J, with 14 bases in between. Germline V gene lookup returns CDR1 MNHEY and CDR2 SMNVEV (reference sequence). This CDR3 is built from 14 residues.

The sample taken for sequencing was blood. V usage is TRBV27 and J usage is TRBJ2-2, with TRBD1 as a possible D gene (6 bases). This TCR was sampled from a young man with Graves' hyperthyroidism. The CDR3 sequence: CASSRGTWRGELFF. CDR3 sequence (DNA): TGTGCCAGCAGTAGGGGGACCTGGCGCGGGGAGCTGTTTTTT.